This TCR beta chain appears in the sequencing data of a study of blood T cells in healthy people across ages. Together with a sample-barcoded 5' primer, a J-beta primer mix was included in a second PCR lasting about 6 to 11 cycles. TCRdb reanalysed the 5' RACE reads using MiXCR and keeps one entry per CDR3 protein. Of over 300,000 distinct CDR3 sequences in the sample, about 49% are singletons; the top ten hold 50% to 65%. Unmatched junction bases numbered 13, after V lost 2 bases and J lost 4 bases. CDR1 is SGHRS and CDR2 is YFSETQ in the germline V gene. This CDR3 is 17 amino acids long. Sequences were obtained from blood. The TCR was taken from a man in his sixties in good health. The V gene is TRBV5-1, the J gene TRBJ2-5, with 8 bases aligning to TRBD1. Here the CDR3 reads CASSFGQGASSGETQYF. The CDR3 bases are TGCGCCAGCAGCTTCGGGCAGGGGGCTAGCTCTGGAGAGACCCAGTACTTC.